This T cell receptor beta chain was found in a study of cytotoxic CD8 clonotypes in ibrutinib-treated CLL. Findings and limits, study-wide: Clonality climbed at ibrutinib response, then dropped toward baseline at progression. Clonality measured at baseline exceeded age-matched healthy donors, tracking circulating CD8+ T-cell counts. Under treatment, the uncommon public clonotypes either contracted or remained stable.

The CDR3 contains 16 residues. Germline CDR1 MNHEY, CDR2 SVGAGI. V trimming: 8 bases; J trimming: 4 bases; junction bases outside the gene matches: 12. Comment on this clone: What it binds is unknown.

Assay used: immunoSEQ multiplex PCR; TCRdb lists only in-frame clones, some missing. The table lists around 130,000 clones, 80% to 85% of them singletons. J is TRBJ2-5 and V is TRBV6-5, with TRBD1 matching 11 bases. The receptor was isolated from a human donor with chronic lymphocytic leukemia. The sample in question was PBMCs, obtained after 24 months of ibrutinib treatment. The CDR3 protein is CASRNSDRGRRETQYF. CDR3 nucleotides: TGTGCCAGCCGTAACTCGGACAGGGGGCGCCGAGAGACCCAGTACTTC.